This TCR beta chain came from a study of CD8 T cells in ankylosing spondylitis. The CDR3 is 16 amino acids. V was clipped by 1 base and J by 3 bases, with 16 bases between them. CDR1 is SGHVS and CDR2 is FQNEAQ in the germline V gene. TCRdb re-derived calls from the 5' RACE reads in MiXCR, one entry per CDR3 protein. The profile covers approximately 250,000 distinct CDR3 sequences, with roughly 32% appearing a single time and roughly 4% taken by the ten largest. As to this clonotype: Its specificity is not known.

Points from the study as a whole: A subset of motif variants has previously been described in the synovial fluid and blood of reactive arthritis. Matched ankylosing spondylitis synovial fluid reportedly showed significant enrichment of disease-linked clones.

This chain joins TRBV7-8 and TRBJ2-7; D is possibly TRBD1 (5 bases). Sequenced material: blood, either unsorted or a sorted T cell fraction (not recorded which). This TCR derives from a male donor with ankylosing spondylitis or in good health (not recorded which). The CDR3 nucleotides are TGTGCCAGCAGCTTAGAAGGGGCCCCGCCGAACTACGAGCAGTACTTC. This sequence encodes CASSLEGAPPNYEQYF.